The rows below give T cell receptor beta chains drawn from one sample of a study of cytomegalovirus exposure and HLA in healthy donors. Sequencing used immunoSEQ multiplex PCR; TCRdb keeps in-frame clones, though not all of them. The sample contains 120,000 to 150,000 clones, roughly 80% of which appear only once. Sequenced material: PBMCs. The receptors stem from a woman aged 40 to 55 in good health and CMV-seropositive. CDR3s include the opening cysteine and the closing phenylalanine or tryptophan. D genes are given only for firm matches.

TRBJ2-3 | . | TRBV5-1 | CASSLAATGGTDTQYF | TGCGCCAGCAGCTTGGCGGCGACAGGAGGCACAGATACGCAGTATTTT
TRBJ2-6 | . | TRBV11-1 | CASSSIVWSGANVLTF | TGTGCCAGCAGCAGCATTGTTTGGTCGGGGGCCAACGTCCTGACTTTC
TRBJ2-2 | TRBD1 | TRBV9 | CASSAGTGRAAAGTGELFF | TGTGCCAGCAGCGCCGGGACAGGTCGGGCTGCGGCCGGCACCGGGGAGCTGTTTTTT
TRBJ1-3 | . | TRBV19 | CASSIARGSGNTIYF | TGTGCCAGTAGTATTGCCAGGGGCTCTGGAAACACCATATATTTT
TRBJ1-2 | . | TRBV5-4 | CASSLVGRSNYGYTF | TGTGCCAGCAGCTTAGTCGGCAGGTCTAACTATGGCTACACCTTC
TRBJ2-7 | TRBD2 | TRBV6-5 | CASTHPERGSEQYF | TGTGCCAGCACCCACCCGGAGCGGGGTTCCGAGCAGTACTTC
TRBJ2-5 | . | TRBV6-1 | CASSEGWGRETQYF | TGTGCCAGCAGTGAAGGGTGGGGGCGGGAGACCCAGTACTTC
TRBJ2-1 | . | TRBV6-1 | CASSGIRDSSYNEQFF | TGTGCCAGCAGTGGAATCCGGGACTCCTCCTACAATGAGCAGTTCTTC
TRBJ1-2 | TRBD1 | TRBV6-1 | CASSGPGQGARGYTF | TGTGCCAGCAGTGGACCGGGACAGGGGGCGCGCGGCTACACCTTC
TRBJ2-2 | TRBD1 | TRBV7-6 | CASSQTGSGELFF | TGTGCCAGCAGCCAGACAGGGTCCGGGGAGCTGTTTTTT
TRBJ1-1 | . | TRBV27 | CASSPAALMNTEAFF | TGTGCCAGCAGCCCGGCGGCACTTATGAACACTGAAGCTTTCTTT
TRBJ2-7 | . | TRBV27 | CASSLLGGSYEQYF | TGTGCCAGCAGTTTACTGGGGGGCTCCTACGAGCAGTACTTC
TRBJ1-2 | TRBD1 | TRBV2 | CASSPEGAPNYGYTF | TGTGCCAGCAGTCCCGAGGGGGCGCCTAACTATGGCTACACCTTC
TRBJ1-2 | . | TRBV19 | CASSSSPGYTF | TGTGCCAGTAGTTCCTCCCCCGGCTACACCTTC
TRBJ2-2 | TRBD1 | TRBV19 | CASKVGQGYTGELFF | TGTGCCAGTAAGGTGGGACAGGGATACACCGGGGAGCTGTTTTTT
TRBJ1-1 | . | TRBV2 | CASSEGLYTEAFF | TGTGCCAGCAGTGAAGGGCTGTACACTGAAGCTTTCTTT
TRBJ2-7 | TRBD2 | TRBV2 | CASSASIAGRDYEQYF | TGTGCCAGCAGTGCTTCCATAGCGGGGCGTGACTACGAGCAGTACTTC
TRBJ2-2 | . | TRBV11-2 | CASSRRTLNTGELFF | TGTGCCAGCAGCCGACGGACATTAAACACCGGGGAGCTGTTTTTT
TRBJ2-7 | . | TRBV30 | CAWAPTGSEQYF | TGTGCCTGGGCCCCGACAGGCAGCGAGCAGTACTTC
TRBJ2-5 | TRBD1 | TRBV2 | CASSESPGQALETQYF | TGTGCCAGCAGTGAGAGTCCGGGACAGGCTCTCGAGACCCAGTACTTC
TRBJ2-7 | . | TRBV2 | CASNPRGYEQYF | TGTGCCAGCAACCCTAGGGGTTACGAGCAGTACTTC
TRBJ1-1 | . | TRBV18 | CASSPGGLNTEAFF | TGTGCCAGCTCACCTGGCGGTCTGAACACTGAAGCTTTCTTT